This T cell receptor beta chain was captured by sequencing in a study of CD8 T cells in Susac syndrome. This clonotype came up once. Reverse transcription of roughly 0.5 to 1 ug RNA used random hexamers. TCRdb used MiXCR to reprocess the immunoSEQ multiplex PCR reads, holding one entry per CDR3 protein. Among approximately 220,000 distinct CDR3 sequences listed, 85% to 95% were seen once. The V end was cut by 3 bases, the J end by 10 bases, with 9 bases between. The V gene's germline CDR1 is KGHDR and CDR2 SFDVKD. This CDR3 has 12 amino acids. Sequenced: CD4+ T cells from PBMCs. The chain recombines TRBV24-1 with TRBJ2-1; the D gene is possibly TRBD1 (6 bases). This TCR was sampled from a human donor with multiple sclerosis. CDR3 sequence (DNA): TGTGCCACCAGTGATCTGACAGGAGAGCAGTTCTTC. This encodes CATSDLTGEQFF.